This T cell receptor beta chain was profiled in a study of post-analysis software for immune sequencing data. cDNA libraries of TCR beta carried unique molecular identifiers. MiXCR, applied by TCRdb to the PCR reads, yields one record per CDR3 protein. This table holds about 460,000 distinct CDR3 sequences, around 40% found once. This clonotype was picked up a small number of times. Its cognate antigen is unknown. The CDR3 is 15 amino acids. Per the germline V gene, CDR1 is SGHRS and CDR2 is YFSETQ. General study findings and limits: When patients were compared with controls, about five TRBV segments were more frequent, TRBV5-6, TRBV5-1 and TRBV20-1 among them.

The source material was blood. This chain joins TRBV5-1 and TRBJ2-5; 9 bases align to TRBD1. The J call may be incorrect, as the DNA end agrees better with TRBJ2-7. The receptor comes from a girl between 5 and 17 years old with multiple sclerosis. The DNA for the CDR3 is TGCGCCAGCAGCTACCCGGGACAGGGAACCTACGAGCAGTACTTC. Amino acid sequence: CASSYPGQGTYEQYF.